This T cell receptor (beta chain) was retrieved from a study of T cell responses to AZD1222 COVID-19 vaccine. Profiling relied on immunoSEQ multiplex PCR, and the TCRdb table lists in-frame clones only, not all of them. The data contain about 180,000 clones, 70% to 90% of them singletons. Comments on this clone: Its antigen is currently unknown.

Study-wide findings and caveats: The study sampled repertoires only after the peak T cell response. Donors were largely white British and mainly female; clonal diversity was possibly underestimated. The study identified only 6 or 7 AZD1222 recipients as seropositive at baseline. Rises in breadth and depth of Spike-specific TCRs came after two AZD1222 doses.

V gave up 0 bases and J gave up 3 bases, with 12 bases separating them. The CDR3 is 16 residues long. Germline V gene lookup returns CDR1 ENHRY and CDR2 SYGVKD. The TCR comes from an adult in good health. Source: peripheral blood, taken on day 0 of AZD1222 vaccination. The chain couples TRBV10-3 to TRBJ1-3, with TRBD1 as a possible D gene (5 bases). The CDR3 nucleotides read TGTGCCATCAGTGAGTCGGGGGGACTCATTGGAAACACCATATATTTT. This codes for CAISESGGLIGNTIYF.